What follows describes a single T cell receptor (beta chain). The antigen remains unidentified. This sample was taken from a study of vaccination and CD4 T cells after COVID-19. The wider study: SARS-CoV-2, HCoV-NL63, HCoV-OC43 and HCoV-229E supplied the overlapping spike peptides used to stimulate cells. Study conclusions and caveats: Convalescent participants were relatively few, and none had early post-infection timepoints studied. The rise in median SARS-CoV-2-reactive clonotypes, from around 19 to 38, was not significant.

As for treatment: approximately nine-day PBMC culture with coronavirus spike peptide pools or control peptides (ViraFEST assay). Cultured CD4+ T-cell DNA underwent Oncomine TCR Beta short-read sequencing. In TCRdb, the PCR reads were re-called with MiXCR into one record per CDR3 protein. The top ten clones hold about 8.8% of a sample with over 11,000 distinct CDR3 sequences, around 55% of them seen once. Germline V gene lookup returns CDR1 DFQATT and CDR2 SNEGSKA (reference sequence). The CDR3 sequence is 17 residues long. The ends were cut back, 1 base at V and 0 bases at J, with 18 bases in the middle.

The receptor was isolated from a human donor who had recovered from COVID-19. The specimen comprised CD4+ T cells from blood, cultured in vitro, sampled before SARS-CoV-2 vaccination. The chain is built from TRBV20-1 and TRBJ1-1; TRBD1 might be the D (6 bases). The CDR3 here is CSARAAAMGGLNTEAFF. DNA of the CDR3: TGCAGTGCTAGAGCGGCCGCTATGGGGGGCCTGAACACTGAAGCTTTCTTT.